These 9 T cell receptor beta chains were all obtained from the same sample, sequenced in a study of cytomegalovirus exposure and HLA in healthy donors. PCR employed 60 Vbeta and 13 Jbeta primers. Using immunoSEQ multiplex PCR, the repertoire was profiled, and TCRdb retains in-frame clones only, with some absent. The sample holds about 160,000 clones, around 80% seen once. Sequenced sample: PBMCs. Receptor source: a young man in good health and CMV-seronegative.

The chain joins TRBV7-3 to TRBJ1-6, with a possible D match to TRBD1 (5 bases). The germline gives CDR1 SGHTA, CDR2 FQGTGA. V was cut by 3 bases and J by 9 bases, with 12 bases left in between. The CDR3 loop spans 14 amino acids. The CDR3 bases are TGTGCCAGCAGCTTGGGGCAGGGTTTTTCACCCCTCCACTTT. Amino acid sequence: CASSLGQGFSPLHF.

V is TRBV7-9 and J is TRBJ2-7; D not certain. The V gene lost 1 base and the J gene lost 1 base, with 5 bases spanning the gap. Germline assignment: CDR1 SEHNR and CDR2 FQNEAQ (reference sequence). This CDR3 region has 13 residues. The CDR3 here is CASSLVASYEQYF. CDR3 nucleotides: TGTGCCAGCAGCTTAGTCGCGTCCTACGAGCAGTACTTC.

The CDR3 DNA reads as TGTGCCAGCGATACTAGCGGGAGAGGGAATGAGCAGTTCTTC. Protein: CASDTSGRGNEQFF. The V and J genes are TRBV2 and TRBJ2-1, with 11 bases identical to TRBD2. The CDR3 spans 14 residues. Germline V lookup: CDR1 SNHLY, CDR2 FYNNEI. J was trimmed by 7 bases and V by 8 bases; bases with no gene match: 7.

CDR3: CASSMKSVGDEQYF. CDR3 nucleotides: TGTGCCAGTAGTATGAAATCCGTCGGGGACGAGCAGTACTTC. This sequence joins TRBV19 and TRBJ2-7, with a possible D match to TRBD2 (5 bases). V was clipped by 3 bases and J by 5 bases, with 14 bases between them. Germline V gene sequence: CDR1 LNHDA, CDR2 SQIVND (reference sequence). The CDR3 totals 14 residues.

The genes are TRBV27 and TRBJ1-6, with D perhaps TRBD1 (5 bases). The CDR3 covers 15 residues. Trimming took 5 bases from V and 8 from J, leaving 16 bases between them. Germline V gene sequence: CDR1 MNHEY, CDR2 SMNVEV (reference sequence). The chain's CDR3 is CASSLGVREDSPLHF. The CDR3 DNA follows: TGTGCCAGCAGTCTAGGGGTCAGGGAGGATTCACCCCTCCACTTT.

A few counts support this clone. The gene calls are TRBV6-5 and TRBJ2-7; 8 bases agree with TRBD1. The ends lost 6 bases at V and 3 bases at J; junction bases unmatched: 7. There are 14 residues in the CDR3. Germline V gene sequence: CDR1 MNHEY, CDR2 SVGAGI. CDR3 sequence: CASRQTGGVYEQYF. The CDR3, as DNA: TGTGCCAGCAGACAAACAGGGGGTGTCTACGAGCAGTACTTC.

CDR3 sequence reads: CASSLTVYYEQYF. CDR3 DNA sequence: TGTGCCAGCAGTTTGACAGTCTACTACGAGCAGTACTTC. The rearrangement joins TRBV27 to TRBJ2-7, with D possibly being TRBD1 (5 bases). The CDR3 runs 13 residues. The germline V gene encodes CDR1 MNHEY and CDR2 SMNVEV (reference sequence). V lost 3 bases and J lost 3, with 9 bases in between.

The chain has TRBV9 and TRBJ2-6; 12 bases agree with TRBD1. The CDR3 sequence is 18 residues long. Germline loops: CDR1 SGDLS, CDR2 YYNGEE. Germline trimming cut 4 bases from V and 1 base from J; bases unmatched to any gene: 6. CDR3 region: CASSPGTGGFSGANVLTF. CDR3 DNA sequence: TGTGCCAGCAGCCCAGGGACAGGGGGCTTTTCTGGGGCCAACGTCCTGACTTTC.

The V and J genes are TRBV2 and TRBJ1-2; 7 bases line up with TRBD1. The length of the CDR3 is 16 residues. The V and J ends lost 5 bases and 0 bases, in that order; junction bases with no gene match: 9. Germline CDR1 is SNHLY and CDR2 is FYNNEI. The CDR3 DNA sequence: TGTGCCAGCAGTCAAACCGGGACAGCTTCTAACTATGGCTACACCTTC. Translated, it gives CASSQTGTASNYGYTF.